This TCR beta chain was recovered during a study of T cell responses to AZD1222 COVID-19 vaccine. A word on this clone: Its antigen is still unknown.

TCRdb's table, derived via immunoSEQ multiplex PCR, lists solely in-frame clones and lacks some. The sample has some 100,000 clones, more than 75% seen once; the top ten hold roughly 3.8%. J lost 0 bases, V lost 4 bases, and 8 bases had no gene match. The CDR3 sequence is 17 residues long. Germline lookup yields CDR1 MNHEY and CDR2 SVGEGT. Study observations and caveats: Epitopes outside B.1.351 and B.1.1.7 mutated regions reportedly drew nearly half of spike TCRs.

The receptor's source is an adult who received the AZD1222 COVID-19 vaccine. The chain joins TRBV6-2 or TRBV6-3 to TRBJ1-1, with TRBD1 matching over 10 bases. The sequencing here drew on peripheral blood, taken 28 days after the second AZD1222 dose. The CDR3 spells CASSSRTGGAMNTEAFF. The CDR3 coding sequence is TGTGCCAGCAGTTCCCGGACAGGGGGTGCGATGAACACTGAAGCTTTCTTT.